This T cell receptor (beta chain) appears in the sequencing data of a study of T cell responses to AZD1222 COVID-19 vaccine. Whole-study findings and limits: The donor cohort was predominantly white British with a female majority, and clonal diversity may have been underestimated. In the spike-specific TCR repertoire, nearly half reportedly target unmutated variant regions.

A remark on this clone: Its antigen remains unknown.

The junction had 5 bases not matched to a gene; V was cut back by 3 bases and J by 0 bases. Germline lookup yields CDR1 DFQATT and CDR2 SNEGSKA (reference sequence). This CDR3 spans 15 amino acids. Method: immunoSEQ multiplex PCR; TCRdb's copy keeps in-frame clones and lacks some. Here the sample spans 130,000 to 150,000 clones, approximately 78% being singletons. The chain links TRBV20-1 to TRBJ2-7, with 10 bases lining up with TRBD1. Source: peripheral blood, taken on day 0 of MenACWY control vaccination. The receptor was derived from an adult in good health. The CDR3 DNA follows: TGCAGTGCTAGTGGGACAGGGGCCTTCTCCTACGAGCAGTACGTC. It translates to CSASGTGAFSYEQYV.